Shown below are 21 T cell receptor beta chains from a single sample sequenced in a study of blood T cell repertoires in COVID-19. Measured with immunoSEQ multiplex PCR; TCRdb has only the in-frame clones, and not every one. Here the sample spans about 44,000 clones, about nine tenths being singletons. Sample: peripheral blood. The receptors come from a man between 65 and 85 years old with active COVID-19.

J is TRBJ1-2 and V is TRBV6-2 or TRBV6-3; the match to TRBD1 covers 11 bases. This CDR3 spans 16 amino acids. The V and J ends lost 5 bases and 1 base, in that order; junction bases with no gene match: 6. Germline CDR1 MNHEY, CDR2 SVGEGT. The CDR3 region is CASSTQDRGHNYGYTF. The CDR3 bases are TGTGCCAGCAGTACTCAGGACAGGGGGCATAACTATGGCTACACCTTC.

The chain couples TRBV9 to TRBJ1-2, with unresolved D. Trimming cost V 1 base and J 3 bases, with 10 bases left between them. The CDR3 extends over 14 amino acids. Germline CDR1 is SGDLS and CDR2 is YYNGEE. DNA for the CDR3: TGTGCCAGCAGCGTAACCTCCGGGGACTATGGCTACACCTTC. This sequence encodes CASSVTSGDYGYTF.

The V call is TRBV4-3, the J call TRBJ2-7; TRBD1 is a possible D gene (6 bases). The CDR3 loop spans 15 amino acids. The germline CDR1 and CDR2 sequences are LGHNA and YSLEER. V lost 3 bases and J 2 bases, leaving 14 bases between the germline ends. The chain's CDR3 is CASSQKGGEAYEQYF. For the CDR3, the DNA is TGCGCCAGCAGCCAGAAAGGGGGTGAAGCCTACGAGCAGTACTTC.

The chain couples TRBV3-1 (or the pseudogene TRBV3-2) to TRBJ1-4; 8 bases align to TRBD1. Per the germline V gene, CDR1 is LGHDT and CDR2 is YNNKEL (reference sequence). The V segment lost 5 bases and the J segment 6 bases; nucleotides outside the gene matches: 8. The CDR3 spans 15 residues. DNA of the CDR3: TGTGCCAGCAGCTTAAGCCAGGGGGCTTATGAAAAACTGTTTTTT. Its translation is CASSLSQGAYEKLFF.

The chain joins TRBV7-9 to TRBJ2-5; 8 positions match TRBD2. The ends lost 5 bases at V and 3 bases at J; junction bases unmatched: 5. This CDR3 comprises 14 residues. CDR1 is SEHNR and CDR2 is FQNEAQ in the germline V gene (reference sequence). This chain's CDR3 is CASSPPGGEETQYF. The CDR3, as DNA: TGTGCCAGCAGCCCCCCGGGGGGGGAAGAGACCCAGTACTTC. Together with reference TRBV7-9 and TRBJ2-5, the CDR3 gives the full variable domain: DTGVSQNPRHKITKRGQNVTFRCDPISEHNRLYWYRQTLGQGPEFLTYFQNEAQLEKSRLLSDRFSAERPKGSFSTLEIQRTEQGDSAMYLCASSPPGGEETQYFGPGTRLLVL.

Only a few counts were recorded for this clone. The CDR3 here is CASIDRAAGEQYF. The DNA for the CDR3 is TGTGCCAGTATCGACAGGGCAGCGGGTGAGCAGTACTTC. The chain combines TRBV19 with TRBJ2-7; TRBD1 is a possible D gene (7 bases). Deletions cut 7 bases from V and 7 bases from J, with 17 bases between. CDR1 LNHDA and CDR2 SQIVND come from the germline V gene (reference sequence). The CDR3 length is 13 residues. The full variable domain, in which reference TRBV19 and TRBJ2-7 provide the parts outside the CDR3, is DGGITQSPKYLFRKEGQNVTLSCEQNLNHDAMYWYRQDPGQGLRLIYYSQIVNDFQKGDIAEGYSVSREKKESFPLTVTSAQKNPTAFYLCASIDRAAGEQYFGPGTRLTVT.

This clone was observed a single time. J is TRBJ2-5 and V is TRBV29-1; D possibly corresponds to TRBD2 (6 bases). The CDR3 consists of 14 residues. The germline CDR1 and CDR2 sequences are SQVTM and ANQGSEA. With 6 bases removed from V and 2 bases from J, the gap between germline ends came to 16 bases. This CDR3 reads CSVTEGPRQETQYF. CDR3 sequence (DNA): TGCAGCGTCACGGAGGGACCTCGGCAAGAGACCCAGTACTTC.

The V gene is TRBV25-1, the J gene TRBJ1-1, with D tentatively TRBD1 (5 bases). The CDR3 is 14 residues long. V lost 0 bases and J 10 bases, leaving 15 bases between the germline ends. Germline V lookup: CDR1 MGHDK, CDR2 SYGVNS. CDR3 nucleotides: TGTGCCAGCAGTGAATACGCCGCAGGGCTACGAGCTTTCTTT. This encodes CASSEYAAGLRAFF.

CDR3 sequence (DNA): TGTGCCAGCAGTTCGTCAGGGGGCGATGCCCGGAACACTGAAGCTTTCTTT. Its translation: CASSSSGGDARNTEAFF. The chain combines TRBV6-2 or TRBV6-3 with TRBJ1-1, with 8 nucleotides matching TRBD1. The CDR3 is 17 residues long. Germline V gives CDR1 MNHEY, CDR2 SVGEGT. V was pared by 4 bases and J by 1 base, with 11 bases of the junction left unmatched.

This chain connects TRBV7-8 to TRBJ2-7, with 8 bases matching TRBD1. This CDR3 contains 17 residues. Germline CDR1 and CDR2: SGHVS and FQNEAQ. Trimming at V came to 0 bases and at J to 0 bases, leaving 7 bases not matched to a gene. CDR3 DNA sequence: TGTGCCAGCAGCTTAGCCGGACAGGGTCCGAGCTCCTACGAGCAGTACTTC. Its protein product is CASSLAGQGPSSYEQYF. The full variable domain, its missing parts supplied by reference TRBV7-8 and TRBJ2-7, is GAGVSQSPRYKVAKRGQDVALRCDPISGHVSLFWYQQALGQGPEFLTYFQNEAQLDKSGLPSDRFFAERPEGSVSTLKIQRTQQEDSAVYLCASSLAGQGPSSYEQYFGPGTRLTVT.

The chain is built from TRBV7-2 and TRBJ1-5; 7 bases are a match to TRBD1. Trimming removed 5 bases from V and 6 bases from J; junction bases left unmatched: 10. The CDR3 contains 15 residues. Germline V gene data show CDR1 as SGHTA and CDR2 as FQGNSA. The CDR3: CASSPDRVSSQPQHF. The CDR3, as DNA: TGTGCCAGCAGCCCCGACAGGGTCTCGAGTCAGCCCCAGCATTTT.

Comment on this clone: Additional DNA sequences in this sample encode the identical CDR3. This chain connects TRBV6-1 to TRBJ2-7, with D hard to call. V lost 0 bases and J lost 0, with 6 bases in between. Germline lookup yields CDR1 MNHNS and CDR2 SASEGT. This CDR3 spans 14 amino acids. The CDR3 DNA follows: TGTGCCAGCAGTGAAGCCACAGACTCCTACGAGCAGTACTTC. The encoded protein is CASSEATDSYEQYF.

The DNA of the CDR3 is TGTGCCAGCAGTTACGGGCCATACGAGCAGTACTTC. It is translated as CASSYGPYEQYF. This chain joins TRBV6-5 and TRBJ2-7; D gene uncertain. The CDR3 has 12 amino acids. V lost 2 bases to trimming and J lost 4 bases, with 6 bases between them. The V gene's germline CDR1 is MNHEY and CDR2 SVGAGI.

The V and J genes are TRBV27 and TRBJ1-1, with TRBD1 matching 8 bases. Germline CDR1 and CDR2: MNHEY and SMNVEV (reference sequence). The CDR3 sequence is 15 residues long. The J segment lost 5 bases and the V segment lost 7 bases, leaving 12 bases of the junction unmatched. The CDR3 DNA sequence: TGTGCCAGCACTCGGACAGGGTCCCTGGGAACTGAAGCTTTCTTT. Protein product: CASTRTGSLGTEAFF.

The genes are TRBV19 and TRBJ1-2; 8 nucleotides agree with TRBD1. V lost 5 bases and J lost 3; bases outside the gene matches: 5. Germline V lookup: CDR1 LNHDA, CDR2 SQIVND (reference sequence). CDR3 length equals 14 residues. The CDR3 DNA reads TGTGCCAGTAGTGTGGACAGGGTAGACTATGGCTACACCTTC. Translation gives CASSVDRVDYGYTF.

The chain links TRBV10-2 to TRBJ1-5, with 12 nucleotides matching TRBD1. This CDR3 spans 15 amino acids. CDR1 and CDR2 from the germline V gene are WSHSY and SAAADI. After removal of 4 bases from V and 7 bases from J, the junction contained 5 bases not matched to a gene. This chain's CDR3 is CASSGDRGQGQPQHF. As DNA, the CDR3 is TGCGCCAGCAGTGGGGACAGGGGGCAGGGGCAGCCCCAGCATTTT.

J is TRBJ1-2 and V is TRBV9; D possibly corresponds to TRBD1 (6 bases). The CDR3 contains 18 residues. Germline loops: CDR1 SGDLS, CDR2 YYNGEE. With 0 bases removed from V and 6 bases from J, the gap between germline ends came to 24 bases. The CDR3 sequence is CASSVGGSRGARKDGYTF. Written as DNA, the CDR3 is TGTGCCAGCAGCGTAGGAGGATCTCGGGGGGCCCGAAAGGATGGCTACACCTTC.

CDR3 DNA sequence: TGTGCCAGCAGCTCCCGAGCCCCCCGGGAGCAGTACTTC. Encoded protein: CASSSRAPREQYF. V gene TRBV7-2 combines with J gene TRBJ2-7; D gene unclear. CDR3 length: 13 amino acids. The germline CDR1 and CDR2 sequences are SGHTA and FQGNSA. V lost 4 bases and J lost 7, with 14 bases in between.

This clone has just one count. The chain employs TRBV5-6 and TRBJ1-4; tentative D call: TRBD1 (5 bases). V lost 0 bases and J lost 5, with 11 bases in between. The CDR3 covers 15 residues. Germline loops: CDR1 SGHDT, CDR2 YYEEEE. CDR3 nucleotides: TGTGCCAGCAGCTTGGAAGGGACTCAGAATGAAAAACTGTTTTTT. It specifies CASSLEGTQNEKLFF.

The chain is built from TRBV19 and TRBJ1-5; tentatively, D is TRBD1 (6 bases). The CDR3 is made up of 13 amino acids. The germline V and J ends were trimmed by 7 bases and 6 bases, with 13 bases remaining between them. CDR1 is LNHDA and CDR2 is SQIVND in the germline V gene (reference sequence). CDR3 protein: CASTQGLGQPQHF. The DNA of the CDR3 is TGTGCCAGTACACAGGGTCTAGGTCAGCCCCAGCATTTT.

The CDR3 loop reads CASSKTGTGGYEQYF. CDR3 bases: TGTGCCAGCAGTAAAACCGGGACAGGGGGGTACGAGCAGTACTTC. This chain joins TRBV6-2 or TRBV6-3 and TRBJ2-7; 11 positions match TRBD1. J was trimmed by 4 bases and V by 5 bases; bases with no gene match: 7. CDR1 and CDR2 from the germline V gene are MNHEY and SVGEGT. The CDR3 is 15 residues long.